This entry lists 29 T cell receptor beta chains sequenced from one sample in a study of cytomegalovirus exposure and HLA in healthy donors. The PCR was carried out with 60 Vbeta primers and 13 Jbeta primers. Only in-frame clones appear in the TCRdb table, and some are missing; sequencing was by immunoSEQ multiplex PCR. Seen here are some 130,000 clones, roughly 84% observed once, and the top ten hold under 2%. The sample comprised PBMCs. The receptors here all came from a boy aged 10-17 years in good health and CMV-seronegative.

There are a few counts of this clone. The CDR3 coding sequence is TGTGCCAGCAGCCCGGGACTAGCGGGAGTGCGTAGTGAGCAGTTCTTC. This sequence encodes CASSPGLAGVRSEQFF. This chain uses TRBV7-9 with TRBJ2-1; 14 bases agree with TRBD2. The ends lost 5 bases at V and 9 bases at J; junction bases unmatched: 9. The CDR3 consists of 16 residues. Germline V CDR1 and CDR2: SEHNR, FQNEAQ (reference sequence).

The chain couples TRBV19 to TRBJ2-1; 7 bases map to TRBD2. The CDR3 has 15 residues. The germline V gene encodes CDR1 LNHDA and CDR2 SQIVND (reference sequence). After removal of 3 bases from V and 5 bases from J, the junction contained 7 bases not matched to a gene. CDR3 amino acids: CASSITTSANNEQFF. The CDR3 DNA follows: TGTGCCAGTAGTATTACAACTAGCGCTAACAATGAGCAGTTCTTC.

The chain has TRBV18 and TRBJ1-1; the D is unclear. The CDR3 runs to 11 residues. CDR1 is KGHSH, CDR2 LQKENI, per germline. V lost 8 bases, J lost 3 bases, and 7 bases lay in between. CDR3 bases: TGTGCCAGCCACAGTGACACTGAAGCTTTCTTT. It translates to CASHSDTEAFF.

This rearrangement joins TRBV5-4 to TRBJ2-3, with 12 bases that match TRBD2. The CDR3 covers 19 residues. Trimming took 2 bases from V and 2 from J; bases not matched to a gene: 12. Germline-derived CDR1 and CDR2 are SGHNT and YYREEE (reference sequence). CDR3 DNA sequence: TGTGCCAGCAGCTTAGTTCGTGTGACTAGCGGGGGATTCACAGATACGCAGTATTTT. It encodes CASSLVRVTSGGFTDTQYF.

J is TRBJ2-2 and V is TRBV5-4; 7 bases map to TRBD2. J was trimmed by 6 bases and V by 4 bases; bases with no gene match: 9. This CDR3 contains 15 residues. Germline V lookup: CDR1 SGHNT, CDR2 YYREEE (reference sequence). In DNA form, the CDR3 reads TGTGCCAGCAGCCGCATTTCGGGGGGACCCGGGGAGCTGTTTTTT. Its protein product is CASSRISGGPGELFF.

CDR3 region: CASSSPDRTPSYEQYF. CDR3 DNA sequence: TGCGCCAGCAGCTCCCCTGACAGGACGCCCTCCTACGAGCAGTACTTC. The genes are TRBV5-1 and TRBJ2-7; D is possibly TRBD1 (6 bases). Trimming removed 3 bases at V and 0 bases at J, with 16 bases between. Germline V CDR1 and CDR2: SGHRS, YFSETQ. This CDR3 has 16 amino acids.

This clone was counted only a few times. The rearrangement uses TRBV5-4 and TRBJ1-1, with 8 bases lining up with TRBD1. Germline V gives CDR1 SGHNT, CDR2 YYREEE (reference sequence). V lost 4 bases, J lost 1 base, and 6 bases stayed unmatched. The CDR3 sequence is 15 residues long. The CDR3 region is CASSGRQGPNTEAFF. CDR3 DNA sequence: TGTGCCAGCAGCGGACGACAGGGGCCGAACACTGAAGCTTTCTTT.

J is TRBJ2-3 and V is TRBV27; D is possibly TRBD1 (6 bases). Germline lookup yields CDR1 MNHEY and CDR2 SMNVEV (reference sequence). V was cut by 5 bases and J by 6 bases, with 30 bases left in between. The CDR3 has 19 amino acids. The CDR3 region is CASSIFKARGSLRTDTQYF. For the CDR3, the DNA is TGTGCCAGCAGTATATTCAAAGCCAGGGGCTCCCTAAGAACGGATACGCAGTATTTT.

This clone appeared a few times. The chain links TRBV9 to TRBJ2-7; D ambiguous. V lost 4 bases to trimming and J lost 3 bases, with 14 bases between them. The CDR3 length is 14 residues. CDR1 is SGDLS and CDR2 is YYNGEE in the germline V gene. CDR3: CASSPRVYVYEQYF. DNA for the CDR3: TGTGCCAGCAGCCCCCGCGTGTATGTCTACGAGCAGTACTTC.

This chain connects TRBV14 to TRBJ1-1, with D possibly TRBD1 on 6 matching bases. V was trimmed by 4 bases and J by 6 bases, leaving 21 bases between them. This CDR3 spans 16 amino acids. Germline CDR1 and CDR2: SGHDN and FVKESK. CDR3 residues: CASSPPSQGFFAEAFF. DNA of the CDR3: TGTGCCAGCAGCCCCCCGTCGCAGGGGTTTTTTGCTGAAGCTTTCTTT.

The chain combines TRBV9 with TRBJ2-6; a weak D match, TRBD1 (6 bases). Germline lookup yields CDR1 SGDLS and CDR2 YYNGEE. Trimming left V 3 bases short and J 0 bases short, with 13 bases between. The CDR3 covers 17 residues. Here the CDR3 DNA reads TGTGCCAGCAGCGGCCGGGACACAAACTCTGGGGCCAACGTCCTGACTTTC. This translates into CASSGRDTNSGANVLTF. Based on the CDR3 plus reference TRBV9 and TRBJ2-6, the full variable domain is DSGVTQTPKHLITATGQRVTLRCSPRSGDLSVYWYQQSLDQGLQFLIQYYNGEERAKGNILERFSAQQFPDLHSELNLSSLELGDSALYFCASSGRDTNSGANVLTFGAGSRLTVL.

CDR3 protein: CASSQETTVVNSPLHF. For the CDR3, the DNA is TGTGCCAGCAGCCAAGAAACGACAGTCGTTAATTCACCCCTCCACTTT. The V gene is TRBV4-2, the J gene TRBJ1-6; possible D gene TRBD1, 5 bases. Germline CDR1 is LGHNA and CDR2 is YNFKEQ. V was trimmed by 0 bases and J by 6 bases, leaving 12 bases between them. This CDR3 is built from 16 residues.

This chain connects TRBV2 to TRBJ2-3; D gene ambiguous. This CDR3 is 16 amino acids long. The germline V gene encodes CDR1 SNHLY and CDR2 FYNNEI. V lost 11 bases, J lost 0 bases, and 21 bases lay in between. CDR3 residues: CASSTDTPASTDTQYF. In DNA form, the CDR3 reads TGTGCCTCAAGCACTGACACACCGGCTAGCACAGATACGCAGTATTTT. Together with reference TRBV2 and TRBJ2-3, the CDR3 gives the full variable domain: EPEVTQTPSHQVTQMGQEVILRCVPISNHLYFYWYRQILGQKVEFLVSFYNNEISEKSEIFDDQFSVERPDGSNFTLKIRSTKLEDSAMYFCASSTDTPASTDTQYFGPGTRLTVL.

The chain has TRBV6-4 and TRBJ2-7; D may be TRBD2 (5 bases). The V end was cut by 4 bases, the J end by 4 bases, with 32 bases between. This CDR3 region has 20 residues. Germline-derived CDR1 and CDR2 are MRHNA and SNTAGT. The CDR3 DNA reads TGTGCCAGCAGTGCCCTTACGGGGTTGTCGGAAAACAATAGGGTTTACGAGCAGTACTTC. Translated, it gives CASSALTGLSENNRVYEQYF.

This clone was counted a few times. The genes are TRBV5-6 and TRBJ1-4; D remains ambiguous. Per germline, CDR1 SGHDT and CDR2 YYEEEE. The V end was cut by 5 bases, the J end by 5 bases, with 13 bases between. The CDR3 runs 14 residues. CDR3 DNA sequence: TGTGCCAGCAGTTCCCGAGGAGGGAATGAAAAACTGTTTTTT. It specifies CASSSRGGNEKLFF.

V usage is TRBV7-9 and J usage is TRBJ2-7; D call uncertain. In germline, CDR1 is SEHNR, CDR2 FQNEAQ (reference sequence). Between the trimmed V and J ends, which lost 6 bases and 3 bases, there was a span of 12 bases. There are 13 residues in the CDR3. This CDR3 reads CASRSVSIYEQYF. DNA for the CDR3: TGTGCCAGCAGGAGTGTCTCTATCTACGAGCAGTACTTC.

The V call is TRBV2, the J call TRBJ1-5; D gene uncertain. The V and J ends lost 3 bases and 0 bases respectively, with 12 bases between them. The CDR3 is made up of 16 amino acids. The germline gives CDR1 SNHLY, CDR2 FYNNEI. DNA for the CDR3: TGTGCCAGCAGTGAGGGCAGATCCTATAGCAATCAGCCCCAGCATTTT. Translating it yields CASSEGRSYSNQPQHF.

The gene calls are TRBV11-2 and TRBJ2-3, with 8 bases identical to TRBD1. The CDR3 has 15 residues. The V gene end was trimmed by 5 bases and the J gene end by 2 bases; junction bases not matched to a gene: 6. Germline CDR1 reads SGHAT; CDR2 reads FQNNGV. The DNA of the CDR3 is TGTGCCAGCAGCCTGGGACAGGTACACACAGATACGCAGTATTTT. Its protein product is CASSLGQVHTDTQYF.

Turning to this clone: The junction departs from the called germline gene at one end, perhaps through a read error. The chain is built from TRBV2 and TRBJ2-5; 7 bases are a match to TRBD2. CDR3 length equals 12 residues. Germline CDR1 reads SNHLY; CDR2 reads FYNNEI. The CDR3 DNA is TGCGGCGGGGGAGCACGTCCCGAGACCCAGTACTTC. It encodes CGGGARPETQYF.

The chain carries TRBV9 and TRBJ1-1, with 9 bases fitting TRBD1. CDR3 length: 13 amino acids. Per the germline V gene, CDR1 is SGDLS and CDR2 is YYNGEE. The junction had 1 base not matched to a gene; V was cut back by 4 bases and J by 3 bases. The CDR3 here is CASSRTGDTEAFF. CDR3 nucleotide sequence: TGTGCCAGCAGCCGGACAGGGGACACTGAAGCTTTCTTT.

The rearrangement uses TRBV19 and TRBJ1-5; 10 bases are shared with TRBD1. Unmatched junction bases numbered 7, after V lost 5 bases and J lost 0 bases. This CDR3 comprises 17 residues. Looked up from germline, CDR1 is LNHDA and CDR2 is SQIVND (reference sequence). CDR3 sequence: CASSAGTGVYSNQPQHF. The CDR3 coding sequence is TGTGCCAGTAGTGCAGGGACAGGGGTTTATAGCAATCAGCCCCAGCATTTT.

The gene calls are TRBV4-1 and TRBJ2-7; a weak D match, TRBD2 (7 bases). CDR1 is MGHRA and CDR2 is YSYEKL in the germline V gene. V was trimmed by 1 base and J by 4 bases, leaving 20 bases between them. This CDR3 spans 17 amino acids. CDR3 nucleotides: TGCGCCAGCAGCCAAGTTTTTCTCCGGGGGGCCTTATACGAGCAGTACTTC. It codes for CASSQVFLRGALYEQYF.

The gene calls are TRBV5-1 and TRBJ2-5; tentative D call: TRBD1 (5 bases). The CDR3 sequence is 14 residues long. V was pared by 0 bases and J by 3 bases, with 9 bases between. CDR1 and CDR2 (germline): SGHRS, YFSETQ. Here the CDR3 reads CASSLAGQEETQYF. The CDR3 DNA is TGCGCCAGCAGCTTGGCAGGGCAGGAAGAGACCCAGTACTTC.

CDR3 sequence (DNA): TGTGCCAGCAGCTTAGACAGCTACAGCTCCTACAATGAGCAGTTCTTC. Amino acid sequence: CASSLDSYSSYNEQFF. The chain employs TRBV7-6 and TRBJ2-1; D uncertain. V lost 1 base and J 0 bases, leaving 10 bases between the germline ends. This CDR3 region has 16 residues. The germline V gene has CDR1 SGHVS and CDR2 FNYEAQ.

The chain links TRBV7-6 to TRBJ2-1; 9 bases match TRBD2. V gave up 4 bases and J gave up 9 bases; unmatched junction bases: 13. The CDR3 sequence is 16 residues long. Per the germline V gene, CDR1 is SGHVS and CDR2 is FNYEAQ. CDR3: CASSWGGGGGRVEQFF. The CDR3 DNA is TGTGCCAGCAGCTGGGGCGGAGGGGGCGGGAGGGTTGAGCAGTTCTTC.

V usage is TRBV13 and J usage is TRBJ2-1, with TRBD1 matching 8 bases. The V and J ends lost 2 bases and 7 bases, in that order; junction bases with no gene match: 4. Germline assignment: CDR1 PRHDT and CDR2 FYEKMQ (reference sequence). The length of the CDR3 is 14 residues. CDR3 loop: CASSLMQGANEQFF. CDR3 in DNA: TGTGCCAGCAGCTTAATGCAGGGGGCTAATGAGCAGTTCTTC.

J is TRBJ2-2 and V is TRBV7-9, with TRBD2 identical over 7 bases. With 0 bases clipped from V and 2 bases from J, the junction kept 12 bases outside the gene matches. Looked up from germline, CDR1 is SEHNR and CDR2 is FQNEAQ (reference sequence). The CDR3 extends over 19 amino acids. In nucleotides, the CDR3 is TGTGCCAGCAGCTTAGCGCGTCTAGCGGAATCTTCAAACACCGGGGAGCTGTTTTTT. Protein product: CASSLARLAESSNTGELFF.

This chain connects TRBV11-2 to TRBJ2-5, with 8 bases lining up with TRBD1. The junction had 7 bases not matched to a gene; V was cut back by 5 bases and J by 5 bases. CDR1 is SGHAT, CDR2 FQNNGV, per germline. This CDR3 is 14 amino acids long. CDR3 region: CASSPGGAGETQYF. The CDR3 DNA reads as TGTGCCAGCAGCCCAGGGGGCGCCGGGGAGACCCAGTACTTC.

The chain employs TRBV5-6 and TRBJ1-3, with unresolved D. Germline CDR1 reads SGHDT; CDR2 reads YYEEEE. The V end lost 3 bases, the J end lost 1 base, and 14 bases lay between the germline ends. This CDR3 contains 16 residues. The CDR3: CASSSVGRQSGNTIYF. In nucleotides, the CDR3 is TGTGCCAGCAGCTCGGTTGGGAGGCAATCTGGAAACACCATATATTTT.